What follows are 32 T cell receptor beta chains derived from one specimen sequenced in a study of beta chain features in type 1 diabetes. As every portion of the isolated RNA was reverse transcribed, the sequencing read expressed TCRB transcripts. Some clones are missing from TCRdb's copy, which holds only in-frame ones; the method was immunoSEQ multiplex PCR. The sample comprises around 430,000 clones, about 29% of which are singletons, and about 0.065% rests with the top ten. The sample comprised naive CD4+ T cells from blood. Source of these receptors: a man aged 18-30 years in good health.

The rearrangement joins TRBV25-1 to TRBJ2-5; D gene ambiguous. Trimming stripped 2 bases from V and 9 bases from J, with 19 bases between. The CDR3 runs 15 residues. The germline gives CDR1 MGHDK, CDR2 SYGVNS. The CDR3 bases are TGTGCCAGCAGTGAAAGTGGGCAGGTGGCCCGGCCCCAGTACTTC. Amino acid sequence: CASSESGQVARPQYF.

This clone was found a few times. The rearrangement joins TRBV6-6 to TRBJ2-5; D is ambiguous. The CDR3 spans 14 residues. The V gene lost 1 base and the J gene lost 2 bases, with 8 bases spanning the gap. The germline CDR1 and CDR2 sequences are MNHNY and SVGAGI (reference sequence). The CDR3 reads CASSYWSAQETQYF. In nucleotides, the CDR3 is TGTGCCAGCAGTTACTGGTCAGCACAAGAGACCCAGTACTTC.

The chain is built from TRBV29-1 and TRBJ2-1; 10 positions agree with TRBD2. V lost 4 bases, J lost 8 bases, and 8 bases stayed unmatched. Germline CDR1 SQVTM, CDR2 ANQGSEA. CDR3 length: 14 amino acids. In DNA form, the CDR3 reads TGCAGCGTTGTAACGCTAGCGGGAGCCCATGAGCAGTTCTTC. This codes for CSVVTLAGAHEQFF.

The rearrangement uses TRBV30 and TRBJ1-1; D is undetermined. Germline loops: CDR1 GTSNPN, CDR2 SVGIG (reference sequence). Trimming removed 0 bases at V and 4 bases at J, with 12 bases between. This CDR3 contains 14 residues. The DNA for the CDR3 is TGTGCCTGGAGTGTAGGGCTGAGTGGCACTGAAGCTTTCTTT. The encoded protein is CAWSVGLSGTEAFF.

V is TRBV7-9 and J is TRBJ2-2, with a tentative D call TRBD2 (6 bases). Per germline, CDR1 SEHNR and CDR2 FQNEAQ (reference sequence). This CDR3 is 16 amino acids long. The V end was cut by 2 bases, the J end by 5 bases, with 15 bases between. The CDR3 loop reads CASSLRPGEFTGELFF. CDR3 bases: TGTGCCAGCAGCTTACGTCCGGGAGAGTTTACCGGGGAGCTGTTTTTT.

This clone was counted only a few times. CDR3 bases: TGTGCCAGCACCCGGACTAGCGGGAGGGAGACCCAGTACTTC. This gives the protein CASTRTSGRETQYF. The chain uses TRBV2 and TRBJ2-5, with TRBD2 matching 14 bases. Germline lookup yields CDR1 SNHLY and CDR2 FYNNEI. The V and J ends lost 7 bases and 5 bases, in that order; junction bases with no gene match: 3. This CDR3 region has 14 residues. The variable domain in full, completed from reference TRBV2 and TRBJ2-5, reads EPEVTQTPSHQVTQMGQEVILRCVPISNHLYFYWYRQILGQKVEFLVSFYNNEISEKSEIFDDQFSVERPDGSNFTLKIRSTKLEDSAMYFCASTRTSGRETQYFGPGTRLLVL.

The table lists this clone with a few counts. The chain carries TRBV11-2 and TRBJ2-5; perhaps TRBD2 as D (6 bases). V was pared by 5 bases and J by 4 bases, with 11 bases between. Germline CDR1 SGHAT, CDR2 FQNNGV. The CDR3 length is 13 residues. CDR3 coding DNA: TGTGCCAGCAGCGGAGTGGGGGGAGAGACCCAGTACTTC. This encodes CASSGVGGETQYF. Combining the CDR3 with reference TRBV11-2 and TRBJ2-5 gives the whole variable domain EAGVAQSPRYKIIEKRQSVAFWCNPISGHATLYWYQQILGQGPKLLIQFQNNGVVDDSQLPKDRFSAERLKGVDSTLKIQPAKLEDSAVYLCASSGVGGETQYFGPGTRLLVL.

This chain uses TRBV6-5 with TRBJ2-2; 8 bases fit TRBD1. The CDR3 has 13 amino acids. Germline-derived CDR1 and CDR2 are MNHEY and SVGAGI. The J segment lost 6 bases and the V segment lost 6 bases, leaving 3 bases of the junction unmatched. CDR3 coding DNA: TGTGCCAGCAGCCAGGGGGCGGCCGGGGAGCTGTTTTTT. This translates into CASSQGAAGELFF.

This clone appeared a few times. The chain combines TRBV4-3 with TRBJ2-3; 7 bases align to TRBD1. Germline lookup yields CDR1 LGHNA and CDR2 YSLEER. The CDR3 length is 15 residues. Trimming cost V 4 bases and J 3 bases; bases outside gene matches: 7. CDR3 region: CASSPGTEGTDTQYF. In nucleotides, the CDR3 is TGCGCCAGCAGCCCGGGGACAGAGGGAACAGATACGCAGTATTTT.

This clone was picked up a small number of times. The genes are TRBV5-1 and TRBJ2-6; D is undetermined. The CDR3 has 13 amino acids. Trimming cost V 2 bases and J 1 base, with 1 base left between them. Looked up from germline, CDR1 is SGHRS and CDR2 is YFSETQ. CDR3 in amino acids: CASSFSGANVLTF. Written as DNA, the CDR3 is TGCGCCAGCAGCTTTTCTGGGGCCAACGTCCTGACTTTC.

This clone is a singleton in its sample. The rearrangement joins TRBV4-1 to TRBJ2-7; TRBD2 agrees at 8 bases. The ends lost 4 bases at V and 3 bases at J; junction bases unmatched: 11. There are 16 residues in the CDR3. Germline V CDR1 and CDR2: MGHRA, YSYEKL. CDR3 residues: CASSPRPAGAVYEQYF. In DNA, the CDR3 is TGCGCCAGCAGCCCCAGGCCAGCGGGAGCTGTCTACGAGCAGTACTTC.

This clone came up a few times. In DNA form, the CDR3 reads TGCGCCAGCAGCTTGGCGGGCCCCGATGGAAACATTCAGTACTTC. Residues: CASSLAGPDGNIQYF. The rearrangement uses TRBV5-1 and TRBJ2-4, with D unclear. The CDR3 is 15 amino acids. V lost 0 bases and J lost 6, with 13 bases in between. Looked up from germline, CDR1 is SGHRS and CDR2 is YFSETQ.

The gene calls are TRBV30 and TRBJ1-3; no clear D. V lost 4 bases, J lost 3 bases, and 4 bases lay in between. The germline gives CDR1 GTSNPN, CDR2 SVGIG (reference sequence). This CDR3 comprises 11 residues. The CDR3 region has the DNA TGTGCCTGGACCCATGGAAACACCATATATTTT. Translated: CAWTHGNTIYF.

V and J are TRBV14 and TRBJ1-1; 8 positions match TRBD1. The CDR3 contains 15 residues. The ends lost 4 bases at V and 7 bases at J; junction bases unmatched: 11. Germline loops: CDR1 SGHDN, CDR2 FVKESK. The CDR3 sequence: CASSRLGTGLHEAFF. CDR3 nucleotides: TGTGCCAGCAGCCGCCTCGGGACAGGACTCCATGAAGCTTTCTTT.

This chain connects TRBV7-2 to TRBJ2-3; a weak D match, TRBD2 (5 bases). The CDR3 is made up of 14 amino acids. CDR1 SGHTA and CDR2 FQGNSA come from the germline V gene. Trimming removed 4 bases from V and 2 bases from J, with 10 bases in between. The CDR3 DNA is TGTGCCAGCAGCTCGGCGGGTCTCACAGATACGCAGTATTTT. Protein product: CASSSAGLTDTQYF.

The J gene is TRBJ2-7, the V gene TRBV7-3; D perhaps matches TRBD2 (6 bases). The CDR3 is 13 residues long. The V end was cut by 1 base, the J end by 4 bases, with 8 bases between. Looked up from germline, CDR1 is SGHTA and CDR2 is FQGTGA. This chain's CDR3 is CASSLIGGYEQYF. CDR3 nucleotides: TGTGCCAGCAGCTTAATTGGAGGGTACGAGCAGTACTTC.

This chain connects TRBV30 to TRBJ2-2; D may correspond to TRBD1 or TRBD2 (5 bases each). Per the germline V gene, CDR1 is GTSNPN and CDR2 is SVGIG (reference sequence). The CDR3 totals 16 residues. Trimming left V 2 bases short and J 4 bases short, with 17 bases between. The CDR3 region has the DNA TGTGCCTGGAGTACCCCGAGGGGCGGTATCACCGGGGAGCTGTTTTTT. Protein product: CAWSTPRGGITGELFF.

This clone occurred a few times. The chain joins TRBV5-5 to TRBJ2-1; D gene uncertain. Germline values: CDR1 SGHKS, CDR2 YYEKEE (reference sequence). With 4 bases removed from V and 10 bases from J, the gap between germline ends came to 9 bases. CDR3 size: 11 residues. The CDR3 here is CASSLIYEQFF. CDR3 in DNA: TGTGCCAGCAGCCTCATCTACGAGCAGTTCTTC.

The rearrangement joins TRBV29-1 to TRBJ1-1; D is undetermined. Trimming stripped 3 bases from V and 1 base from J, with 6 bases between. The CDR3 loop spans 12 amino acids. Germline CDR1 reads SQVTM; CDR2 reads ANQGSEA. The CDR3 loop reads CSVDPGNTEAFF. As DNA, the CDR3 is TGCAGCGTTGATCCCGGGAACACTGAAGCTTTCTTT.

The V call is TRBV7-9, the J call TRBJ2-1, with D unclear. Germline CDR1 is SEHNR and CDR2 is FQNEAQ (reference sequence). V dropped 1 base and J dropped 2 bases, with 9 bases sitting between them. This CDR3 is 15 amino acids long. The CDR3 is CASSLEASPYNEQFF. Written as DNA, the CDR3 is TGTGCCAGCAGCTTAGAGGCCAGTCCCTACAATGAGCAGTTCTTC. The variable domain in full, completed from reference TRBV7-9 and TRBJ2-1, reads DTGVSQNPRHKITKRGQNVTFRCDPISEHNRLYWYRQTLGQGPEFLTYFQNEAQLEKSRLLSDRFSAERPKGSFSTLEIQRTEQGDSAMYLCASSLEASPYNEQFFGPGTRLTVL.

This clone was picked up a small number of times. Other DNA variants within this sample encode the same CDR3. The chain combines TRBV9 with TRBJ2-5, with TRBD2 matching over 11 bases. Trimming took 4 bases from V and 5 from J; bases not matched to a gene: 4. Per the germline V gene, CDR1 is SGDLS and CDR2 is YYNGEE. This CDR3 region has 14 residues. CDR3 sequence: CASSSGLAAETQYF. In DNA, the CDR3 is TGTGCCAGCAGCTCGGGACTAGCGGCGGAGACCCAGTACTTC.

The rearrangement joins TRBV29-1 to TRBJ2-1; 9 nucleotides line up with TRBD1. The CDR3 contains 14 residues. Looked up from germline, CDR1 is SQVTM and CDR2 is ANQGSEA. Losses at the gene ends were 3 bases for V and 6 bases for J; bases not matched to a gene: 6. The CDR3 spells CSVDSGQGINEQFF. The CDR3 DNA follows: TGCAGCGTTGATTCGGGACAGGGCATCAATGAGCAGTTCTTC.

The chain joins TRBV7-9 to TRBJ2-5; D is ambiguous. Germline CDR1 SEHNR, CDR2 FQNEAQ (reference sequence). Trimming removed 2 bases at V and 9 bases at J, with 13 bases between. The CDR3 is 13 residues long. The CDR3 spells CASSLNSFEAQYF. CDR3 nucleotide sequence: TGTGCCAGCAGCTTAAACAGTTTCGAGGCCCAGTACTTC.

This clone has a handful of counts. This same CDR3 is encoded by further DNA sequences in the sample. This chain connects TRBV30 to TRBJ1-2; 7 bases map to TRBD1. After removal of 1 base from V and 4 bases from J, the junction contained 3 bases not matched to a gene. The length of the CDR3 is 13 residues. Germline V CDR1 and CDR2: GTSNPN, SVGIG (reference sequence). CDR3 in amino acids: CAWSEGASYGYTF. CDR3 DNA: TGTGCCTGGAGTGAGGGGGCGAGCTATGGCTACACCTTC.

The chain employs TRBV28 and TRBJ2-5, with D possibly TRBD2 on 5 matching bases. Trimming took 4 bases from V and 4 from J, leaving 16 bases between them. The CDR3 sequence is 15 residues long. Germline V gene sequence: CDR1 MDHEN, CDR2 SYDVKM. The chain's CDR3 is CASSSAPSSSETQYF. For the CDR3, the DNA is TGTGCCAGCAGTTCCGCCCCTAGCTCCTCAGAGACCCAGTACTTC.

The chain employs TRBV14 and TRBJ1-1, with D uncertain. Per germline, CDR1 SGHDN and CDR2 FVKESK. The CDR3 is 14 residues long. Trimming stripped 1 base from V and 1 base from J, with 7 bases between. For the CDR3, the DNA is TGTGCCAGCAGCCAAGGAAAGTGGAACACTGAAGCTTTCTTT. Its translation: CASSQGKWNTEAFF.

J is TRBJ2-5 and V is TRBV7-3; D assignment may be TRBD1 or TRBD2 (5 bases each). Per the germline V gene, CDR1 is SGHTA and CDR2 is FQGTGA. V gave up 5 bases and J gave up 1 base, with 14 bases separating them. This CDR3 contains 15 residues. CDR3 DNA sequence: TGTGCCAGCAGCCCATTCCGGGGCCGCCAAGAGACCCAGTACTTC. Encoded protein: CASSPFRGRQETQYF.

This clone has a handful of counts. CDR3 region: CASTNRDRGNTGELFF. In nucleotides, the CDR3 is TGCGCCAGCACCAATCGGGACAGGGGAAACACCGGGGAGCTGTTTTTT. V usage is TRBV5-1 and J usage is TRBJ2-2, with TRBD1 matching 10 bases. The V segment lost 6 bases and the J segment 2 bases; nucleotides outside the gene matches: 7. Per the germline V gene, CDR1 is SGHRS and CDR2 is YFSETQ. This CDR3 comprises 16 residues.

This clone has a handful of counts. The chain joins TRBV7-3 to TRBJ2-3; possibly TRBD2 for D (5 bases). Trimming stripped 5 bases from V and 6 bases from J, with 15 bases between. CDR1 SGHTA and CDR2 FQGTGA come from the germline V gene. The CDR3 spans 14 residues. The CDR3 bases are TGTGCCAGCAGCCCCTCAGTAGAGGGTGATACGCAGTATTTT. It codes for CASSPSVEGDTQYF.

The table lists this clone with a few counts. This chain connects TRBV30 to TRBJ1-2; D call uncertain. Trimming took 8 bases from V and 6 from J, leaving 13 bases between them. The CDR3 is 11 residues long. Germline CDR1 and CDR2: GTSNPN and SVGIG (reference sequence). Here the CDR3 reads CASLPGNGYTF. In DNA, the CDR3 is TGTGCCAGCCTTCCCGGTAATGGCTACACCTTC.

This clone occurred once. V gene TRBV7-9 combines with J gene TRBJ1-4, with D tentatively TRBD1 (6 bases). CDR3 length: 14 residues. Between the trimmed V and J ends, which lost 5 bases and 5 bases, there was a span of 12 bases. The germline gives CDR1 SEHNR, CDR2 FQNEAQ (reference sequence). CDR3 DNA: TGTGCCAGCAGCCAGGGGATAACAAATGAAAAACTGTTTTTT. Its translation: CASSQGITNEKLFF.

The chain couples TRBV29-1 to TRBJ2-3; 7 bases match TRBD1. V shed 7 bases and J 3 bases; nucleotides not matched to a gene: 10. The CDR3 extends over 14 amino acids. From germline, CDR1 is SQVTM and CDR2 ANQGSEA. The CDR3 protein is CSARIRQGTDTQYF. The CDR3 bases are TGCAGCGCCCGCATCCGACAGGGAACAGATACGCAGTATTTT.